Sequencing of this T cell receptor beta chain was carried out in a study of monozygotic twins with inflammatory bowel disease. Per the germline V gene, CDR1 is SQVTM and CDR2 is ANQGSEA. The CDR3 is 12 amino acids. From 3,500 to 4,500 ng of total RNA, each TCR library was prepared. Through template switching, UMIs that included a 6-nucleotide sample barcode were added. TCRdb reanalyzed the 5' RACE reads, giving one entry per CDR3 protein sequence and no DNA. Across just over 300,000 distinct CDR3 sequences, the top ten clones capture 5% to 6% of the sample. Sequencing used blood. The sequence derives from a human donor with ulcerative colitis or Crohn's disease, or a healthy co-twin of an affected twin (not recorded which). The chain links TRBV29-1 to TRBJ1-4; TCRdb's D gene call, TRBD1, goes unchecked for lack of DNA. The CDR3 sequence is CSVSGGNEKLFF.